This paragraph covers one T cell receptor (beta chain) sequence. For the second PCR, which ran for roughly 6 to 11 cycles, a sample-barcoded 5' primer and a J-beta primer mix were used. TCRdb passed the 5' RACE reads through MiXCR, listing each CDR3 protein once. Among about a million distinct CDR3 sequences listed, approximately 50% were seen once. The sample belongs to a study of blood T cells in healthy people across ages. Specimen: blood. This receptor was obtained from a woman aged 55-69 years in good health.

The CDR3 DNA reads TGTGCCCAGAGTAGGGACAGGGGGTCCGAGCAGTACTTC. This translates into CAQSRDRGSEQYF. V usage is TRBV2 and J usage is TRBJ2-7; the match to TRBD1 covers 11 bases. Germline CDR1 SNHLY, CDR2 FYNNEI. The V and J ends lost 11 bases and 6 bases, in that order; junction bases with no gene match: 9. The CDR3 is 13 amino acids.